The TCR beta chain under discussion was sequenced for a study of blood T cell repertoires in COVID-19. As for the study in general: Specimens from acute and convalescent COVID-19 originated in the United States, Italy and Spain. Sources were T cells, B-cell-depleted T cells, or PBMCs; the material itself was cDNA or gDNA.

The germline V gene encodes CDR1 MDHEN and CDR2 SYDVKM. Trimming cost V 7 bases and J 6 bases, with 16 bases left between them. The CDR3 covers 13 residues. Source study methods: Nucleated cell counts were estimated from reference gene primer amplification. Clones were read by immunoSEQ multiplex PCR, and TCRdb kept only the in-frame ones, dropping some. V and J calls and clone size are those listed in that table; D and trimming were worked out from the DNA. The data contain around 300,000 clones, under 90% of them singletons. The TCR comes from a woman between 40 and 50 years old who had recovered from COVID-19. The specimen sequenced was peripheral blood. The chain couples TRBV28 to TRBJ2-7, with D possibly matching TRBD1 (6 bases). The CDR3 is CASTSGTQVEQYF. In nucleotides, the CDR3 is TGTGCCAGCACTTCCGGGACACAAGTCGAGCAGTACTTC. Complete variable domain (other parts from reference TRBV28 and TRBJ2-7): DVKVTQSSRYLVKRTGEKVFLECVQDMDHENMFWYRQDPGLGLRLIYFSYDVKMKEKGDIPEGYSVSREKKERFSLILESASTNQTSMYLCASTSGTQVEQYFGPGTRLTVT.